Each of the 13 T cell receptor beta chains below was sequenced from the same sample in a study of blood T cell repertoires in COVID-19. Clones were read by immunoSEQ multiplex PCR, and TCRdb kept only the in-frame ones, dropping some. This sample has 95,000 or so clones, with 81% found just once. The sequenced sample was peripheral blood. The source is a man aged 80 or over with active or convalescent COVID-19.

The table lists this clone with a few counts. This chain connects TRBV19 to TRBJ1-2; 9 bases agree with TRBD1. Germline lookup yields CDR1 LNHDA and CDR2 SQIVND (reference sequence). This CDR3 comprises 17 residues. V dropped 0 bases and J dropped 0; count of bases not matched to a gene: 5. Here the CDR3 reads CASSIDHRGLANYGYTF. The DNA for the CDR3 is TGTGCCAGTAGTATAGATCACAGGGGGCTCGCTAACTATGGCTACACCTTC.

V gene TRBV5-1 combines with J gene TRBJ2-2, with D tentatively TRBD1 (6 bases). The CDR3 spans 14 residues. Trimming removed 0 bases from V and 7 bases from J, with 10 bases in between. Per the germline V gene, CDR1 is SGHRS and CDR2 is YFSETQ. CDR3 sequence reads: CASSLDREGGELFF. The CDR3 coding sequence is TGCGCCAGCAGCTTGGACAGGGAAGGCGGGGAGCTGTTTTTT.

The CDR3 coding sequence is TGTGCCTGGAGTGTACTCGGGGGAGGCTACACCTTC. As protein: CAWSVLGGGYTF. The chain has TRBV30 and TRBJ1-2; a possible D gene is TRBD1 (5 bases). The CDR3 length is 12 residues. Trimming shortened V by 0 bases and J by 8 bases, and 10 bases separated the two germline ends. Per the germline V gene, CDR1 is GTSNPN and CDR2 is SVGIG (reference sequence).

This chain links TRBV6-6 with TRBJ1-4; 11 nucleotides align to TRBD1. The CDR3 is 15 amino acids. Germline V gene sequence: CDR1 MNHNY, CDR2 SVGAGI (reference sequence). With 7 bases clipped from V and 8 bases from J, the junction kept 9 bases outside the gene matches. Here the CDR3 reads CASTSSRDRGEKLFF. Here the CDR3 DNA reads TGTGCCAGCACTTCATCCCGGGACAGGGGGGAAAAACTGTTTTTT.

The V and J genes are TRBV3-1 (or the pseudogene TRBV3-2) and TRBJ1-3; D is unclear. V was clipped by 11 bases and J by 2 bases, with 19 bases between them. The CDR3 totals 15 residues. Germline V gene sequence: CDR1 LGHDT, CDR2 YNNKEL (reference sequence). The CDR3 bases are TGTGCCCCGAGGGCTCACCCCGGGGCTGGAAACACCATATATTTT. Its protein product is CAPRAHPGAGNTIYF.

The chain recombines TRBV27 with TRBJ2-7; 12 positions match TRBD2. The CDR3 spans 15 residues. Germline CDR1 is MNHEY and CDR2 is SMNVEV (reference sequence). V shed 4 bases, J shed 3 bases, and the junction held 4 bases outside the gene matches. In nucleotides, the CDR3 is TGTGCCAGCAGTTCCCTACTAGCGGGGGGCTACGAGCAGTACTTC. Protein product: CASSSLLAGGYEQYF.

The chain recombines TRBV2 with TRBJ2-6, with TRBD1 as a possible D gene (5 bases). The V gene lost 5 bases and the J gene lost 0 bases, with 8 bases spanning the gap. CDR1 and CDR2 from the germline V gene are SNHLY and FYNNEI. The CDR3 is 15 residues long. The CDR3 nucleotides read TGTGCCAGCAGTCCAGGGAACTCTGGGGCCAACGTCCTGACTTTC. Translation gives CASSPGNSGANVLTF.

V usage is TRBV5-1 and J usage is TRBJ1-6; the match to TRBD1 covers 10 bases. Germline lookup yields CDR1 SGHRS and CDR2 YFSETQ. The CDR3 runs to 16 residues. J lost 7 bases, V lost 1 base, and 5 bases had no gene match. DNA for the CDR3: TGCGCCAGCAGCTTGACGGGACAGGGGAACAATTCACCCCTCCACTTT. This gives the protein CASSLTGQGNNSPLHF.

This chain joins TRBV5-4 and TRBJ1-5; weak D call: TRBD1 (5 bases). The germline V gene has CDR1 SGHNT and CDR2 YYREEE (reference sequence). The CDR3 runs 16 residues. The V end was cut by 0 bases, the J end by 6 bases, with 16 bases between. The CDR3 DNA is TGTGCCAGCAGCTTGGGGGGGGAAGTACCACTTCAGCCCCAGCATTTT. This sequence encodes CASSLGGEVPLQPQHF.

The CDR3 here is CSASGTGRGEQYF. CDR3 coding DNA: TGCAGTGCTAGTGGGACAGGACGGGGCGAGCAGTACTTC. This sequence joins TRBV20-1 and TRBJ2-7, with 8 bases identical to TRBD1. Germline V gene lookup returns CDR1 DFQATT and CDR2 SNEGSKA (reference sequence). Trimming at V came to 3 bases and at J to 6 bases, leaving 7 bases not matched to a gene. This CDR3 is built from 13 residues.

The chain joins TRBV7-9 to TRBJ2-2; possible D gene TRBD2, 5 bases. This CDR3 spans 17 amino acids. The germline CDR1 and CDR2 sequences are SEHNR and FQNEAQ (reference sequence). V gave up 5 bases and J gave up 6 bases, with 22 bases separating them. The CDR3: CASSPSPPHRESGELFF. DNA for the CDR3: TGTGCCAGCAGCCCGAGCCCCCCACACCGGGAATCCGGGGAGCTGTTTTTT.

DNA for the CDR3: TGTGCCAGCAGCCCCACCCTCCGACAGGGGCCGGGCACTGAAGCTTTCTTT. Translation gives CASSPTLRQGPGTEAFF. The chain uses TRBV5-4 and TRBJ1-1, with 8 bases lining up with TRBD1. With 4 bases clipped from V and 4 bases from J, the junction kept 15 bases outside the gene matches. The CDR3 extends over 17 amino acids. Germline CDR1 is SGHNT and CDR2 is YYREEE (reference sequence).

The V gene is TRBV7-9, the J gene TRBJ2-5; 7 bases map to TRBD1. The CDR3 loop spans 15 amino acids. Looked up from germline, CDR1 is SEHNR and CDR2 is FQNEAQ (reference sequence). V gave up 2 bases and J gave up 1 base; unmatched junction bases: 4. Here the CDR3 DNA reads TGTGCCAGCAGCTTACAGACAGGGCTCCAAGAGACCCAGTACTTC. This translates into CASSLQTGLQETQYF.